This T cell receptor beta chain was captured by sequencing in a study of blood T cell repertoires in COVID-19. Using immunoSEQ multiplex PCR, the repertoire was profiled, and TCRdb retains in-frame clones only, with some absent. The table shows about 350,000 clones, with 90% to 95% occurring only once. Germline CDR1 and CDR2: DFQATT and SNEGSKA (reference sequence). Trimming removed 7 bases at V and 6 bases at J, with 10 bases between. The CDR3 has 11 amino acids. This TCR was recovered from a woman between 18 and 29 years old who had recovered from COVID-19. This rearrangement joins TRBV20-1 to TRBJ2-1; possible D gene TRBD1, 6 bases. Material for sequencing was peripheral blood. CDR3 amino acids: CSGGRTNEQFF. Here the CDR3 DNA reads TGCAGTGGGGGGCGGACCAATGAGCAGTTCTTC.